This T cell receptor beta chain was obtained from a study of CD8 T cells in Susac syndrome (dated 2019 in TCRdb). With regard to the full study: Among the Susac syndrome patients who were sequenced, clinically active disease was present in 5 or 6 and clinical remission was observed in roughly eight. At blood withdrawal, Susac syndrome patients were either therapy-naive, taking corticosteroids (in some cases with IVIg as well), or taking IVIg alone. Repertoire sequencing was used to test whether CD8+ T cell activation and differentiation in Susac syndrome was antigen driven. The full study reports these points: The TCR sequencing and HLA analysis was acknowledged to have included a relatively small number of individuals. In patients with Susac syndrome, the CD4+ T cell repertoire showed no detectable clonal expansion.

Worth noting for this clonotype: No cognate antigen has been identified for it. Qualities for individual bases were not recorded, and no much larger clone is one base off.

The CDR3 covers 19 residues, taking in both the cysteine and the phenylalanine. Just CDR3 DNA is preserved here, 57 bases in frame from base 1. Here V drops 4 bases and J drops 8 bases, and the junction holds 16 bases not matched to any gene. According to the germline V gene, CDR1 reads KGHDR and CDR2 reads SFDVKD. Peripheral blood CD8+ and CD4+ T cells from healthy donors, Susac syndrome patients and multiple sclerosis patients were profiled by high-throughput TCR beta sequencing. Susac syndrome patients met recently defined diagnostic criteria for definite or probable disease. CD8+ TEMRA cells were enriched by FACS, while bulk CD8+ and CD4+ T cells were purified by magnetic negative isolation. Blood was drawn into EDTA tubes, processed within 24 hours, and PBMCs were isolated by density gradient centrifugation. PBMCs intended for TCR sequencing were cryopreserved in liquid nitrogen and were subsequently thawed in a 37 degrees C water bath. The sorted or isolated CD4+, CD8+ and CD8+ TEMRA cells had a purity of 90% or higher.

RNA was extracted using the RNeasy kit, and roughly 0.5 to 1 microgram was reverse transcribed with random hexamers. The immunoSEQ multiplex PCR assay, which covers 54 Vbeta and 13 Jbeta segments, was used to amplify TCR beta CDR3 regions. PCR amplification bias was corrected by using a synthetic template baseline for primer optimization and computational correction. From the authors' description of their analysis: Reads were annotated to V, D and J genes according to IMGT and were analyzed with immunoSEQ Analyzer, with only productive sequences retained. Clonality was calculated as one minus the Shannon entropy normalized by log2 of the number of productive unique sequences. For each patient and control, public and private clones were evaluated among the 100 most prevalent clones. Clones were defined as Susac-specific when absent from the healthy and MS cohorts, from 1052 published viral clones and from other ImmuneACCESS disease sequences. Through fastp at Q25 and MiXCR, TCRdb rebuilt clones from the public reads, retaining in-frame beta chains. Duplicate CDR3 protein sequences are folded into a single record with the most common DNA and genes. These V and J calls rely on TCRdb rather than the paper's analysis. This sample comprises about 190,000 distinct CDR3 sequences, around 90% of them detected only once. The top ten clonotypes cover approximately 0.086% of the sample.

The V and J segments used are TRBV24-1 and TRBJ2-1; 13 central nucleotides agree with TRBD2. The source of this sequence is a human donor with Susac syndrome. Sample: CD4+ T cells from PBMCs. CDR3 region: CATSEAGTGGLAGFHEQFF. The nucleotide sequence reads as follows: TGTGCCACCAGTGAGGCCGGGACAGGGGGACTAGCGGGATTCCATGAGCAGTTCTTC.